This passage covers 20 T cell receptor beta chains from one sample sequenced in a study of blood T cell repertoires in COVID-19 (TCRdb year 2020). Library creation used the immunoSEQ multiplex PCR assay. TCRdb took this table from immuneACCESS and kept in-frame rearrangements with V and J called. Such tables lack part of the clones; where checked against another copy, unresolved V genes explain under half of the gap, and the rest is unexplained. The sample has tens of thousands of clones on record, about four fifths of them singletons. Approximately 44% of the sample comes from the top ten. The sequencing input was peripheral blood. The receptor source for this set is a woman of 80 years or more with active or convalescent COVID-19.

The CDR3 sequence is CATQRSTNTIYF. As DNA, the CDR3 is TGTGCCACCCAGAGGAGTACTAACACCATATATTTT. The rearrangement uses TRBV28 and TRBJ1-3; no firm D call. Per the germline V gene, CDR1 is MDHEN and CDR2 is SYDVKM. CDR3 length: 12 residues. Trimming shortened V by 10 bases and J by 7 bases, and 14 bases separated the two germline ends.

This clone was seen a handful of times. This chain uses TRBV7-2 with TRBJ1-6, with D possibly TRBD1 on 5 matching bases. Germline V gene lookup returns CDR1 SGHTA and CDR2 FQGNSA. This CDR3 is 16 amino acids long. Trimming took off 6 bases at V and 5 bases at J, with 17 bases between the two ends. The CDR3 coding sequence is TGTGCCAGCAGTGGAATGGGGCCATTGAATAATTCACCCCTCCACTTT. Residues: CASSGMGPLNNSPLHF.

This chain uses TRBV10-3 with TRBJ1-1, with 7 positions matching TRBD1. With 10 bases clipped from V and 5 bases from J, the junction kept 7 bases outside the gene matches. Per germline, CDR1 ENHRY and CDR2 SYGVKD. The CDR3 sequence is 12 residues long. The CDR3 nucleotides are TGTGCCACGAGACAGGGCGAGACTGAAGCTTTCTTT. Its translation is CATRQGETEAFF.

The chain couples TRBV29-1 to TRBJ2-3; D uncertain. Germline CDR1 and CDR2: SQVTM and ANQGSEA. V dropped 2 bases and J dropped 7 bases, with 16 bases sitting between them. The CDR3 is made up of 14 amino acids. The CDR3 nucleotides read TGCAGCGTTGAACGTACCCGGAGTGTGAATACGCAGTATTTT. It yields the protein CSVERTRSVNTQYF.

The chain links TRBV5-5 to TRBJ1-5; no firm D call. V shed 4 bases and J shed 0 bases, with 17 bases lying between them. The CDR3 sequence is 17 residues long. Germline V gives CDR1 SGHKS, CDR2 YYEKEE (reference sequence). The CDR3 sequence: CASSPAMEYYSNQPQHF. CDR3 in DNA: TGTGCCAGCAGCCCAGCTATGGAGTATTATAGCAATCAGCCCCAGCATTTT.

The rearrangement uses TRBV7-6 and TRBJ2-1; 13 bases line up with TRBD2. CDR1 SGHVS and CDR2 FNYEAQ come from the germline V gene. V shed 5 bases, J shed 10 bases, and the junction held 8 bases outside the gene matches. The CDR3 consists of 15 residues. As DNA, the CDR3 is TGTGCCAGCAGCCCCGGGACTAGCGGGATCTTAGAGCAGTTCTTC. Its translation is CASSPGTSGILEQFF. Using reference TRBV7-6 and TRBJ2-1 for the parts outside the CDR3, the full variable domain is GAGVSQSPRYKVTKRGQDVALRCDPISGHVSLYWYRQALGQGPEFLTYFNYEAQQDKSGLPNDRFSAERPEGSISTLTIQRTEQRDSAMYRCASSPGTSGILEQFFGPGTRLTVL.

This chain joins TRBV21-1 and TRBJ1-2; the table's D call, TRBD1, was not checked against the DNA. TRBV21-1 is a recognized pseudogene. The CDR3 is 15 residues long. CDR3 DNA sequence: TGTGCCAGCAGCAAGACGGCGGACAGGAAAAATGGCTACACCTTC. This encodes CASSKTADRKNGYTF.

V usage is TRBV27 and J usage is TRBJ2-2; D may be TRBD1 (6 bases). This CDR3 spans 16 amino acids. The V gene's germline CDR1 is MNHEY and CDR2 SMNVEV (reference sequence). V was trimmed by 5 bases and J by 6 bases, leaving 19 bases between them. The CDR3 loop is CASSQTPTGASGELFF. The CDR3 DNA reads TGTGCCAGCAGTCAAACCCCGACAGGCGCGTCCGGGGAGCTGTTTTTT.

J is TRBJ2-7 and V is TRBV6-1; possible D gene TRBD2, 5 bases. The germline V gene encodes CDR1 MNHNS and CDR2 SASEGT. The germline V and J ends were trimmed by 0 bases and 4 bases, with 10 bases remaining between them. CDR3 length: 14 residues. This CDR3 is CASSEAPGIYEQYF. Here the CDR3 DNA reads TGTGCCAGCAGTGAAGCCCCGGGAATTTACGAGCAGTACTTC.

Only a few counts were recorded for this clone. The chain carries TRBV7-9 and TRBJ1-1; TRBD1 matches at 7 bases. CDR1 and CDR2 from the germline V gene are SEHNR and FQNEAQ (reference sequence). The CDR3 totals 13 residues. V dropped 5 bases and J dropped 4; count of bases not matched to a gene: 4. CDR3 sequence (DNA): TGTGCCAGCAGCGGCCAGGGGGTCACTGAAGCTTTCTTT. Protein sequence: CASSGQGVTEAFF.

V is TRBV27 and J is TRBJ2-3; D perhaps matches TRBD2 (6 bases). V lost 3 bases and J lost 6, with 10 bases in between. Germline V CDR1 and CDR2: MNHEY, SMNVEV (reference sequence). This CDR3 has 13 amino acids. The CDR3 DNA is TGTGCCAGCAGTTTTCAAGGAGGGGATACGCAGTATTTT. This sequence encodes CASSFQGGDTQYF.

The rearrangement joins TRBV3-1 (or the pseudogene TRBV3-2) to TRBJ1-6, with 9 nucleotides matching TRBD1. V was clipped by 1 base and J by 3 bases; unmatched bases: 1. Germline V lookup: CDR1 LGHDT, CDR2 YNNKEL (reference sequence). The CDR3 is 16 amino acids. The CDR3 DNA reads TGTGCCAGCAGCCAAGGGGGACAGGGCTATAATTCACCCCTCCACTTT. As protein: CASSQGGQGYNSPLHF.

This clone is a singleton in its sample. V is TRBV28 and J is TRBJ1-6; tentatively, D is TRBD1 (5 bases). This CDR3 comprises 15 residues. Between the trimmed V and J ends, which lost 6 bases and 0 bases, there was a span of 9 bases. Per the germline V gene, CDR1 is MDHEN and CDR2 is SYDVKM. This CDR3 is CASRGGNSYNSPLHF. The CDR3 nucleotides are TGTGCCAGCAGGGGGGGGAACTCCTATAATTCACCCCTCCACTTT.

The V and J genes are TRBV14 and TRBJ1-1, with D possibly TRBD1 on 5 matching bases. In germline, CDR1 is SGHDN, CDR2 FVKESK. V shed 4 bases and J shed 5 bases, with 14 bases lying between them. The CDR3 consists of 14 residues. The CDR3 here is CASSLQAGLTEAFF. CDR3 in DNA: TGTGCCAGCAGCCTACAGGCGGGGTTGACTGAAGCTTTCTTT.

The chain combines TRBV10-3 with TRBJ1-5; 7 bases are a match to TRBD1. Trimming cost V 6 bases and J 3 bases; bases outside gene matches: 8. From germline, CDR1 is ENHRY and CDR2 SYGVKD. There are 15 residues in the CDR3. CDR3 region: CAISEHGTVNQPQHF. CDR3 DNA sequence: TGTGCCATCAGCGAACACGGGACAGTCAATCAGCCCCAGCATTTT.

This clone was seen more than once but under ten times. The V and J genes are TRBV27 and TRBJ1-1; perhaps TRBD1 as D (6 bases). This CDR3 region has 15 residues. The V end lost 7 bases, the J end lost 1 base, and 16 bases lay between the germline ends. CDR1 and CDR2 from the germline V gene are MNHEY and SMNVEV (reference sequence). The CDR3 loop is CASNPSGGPNTEAFF. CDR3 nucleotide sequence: TGTGCCAGCAACCCTTCGGGGGGCCCGAACACTGAAGCTTTCTTT.

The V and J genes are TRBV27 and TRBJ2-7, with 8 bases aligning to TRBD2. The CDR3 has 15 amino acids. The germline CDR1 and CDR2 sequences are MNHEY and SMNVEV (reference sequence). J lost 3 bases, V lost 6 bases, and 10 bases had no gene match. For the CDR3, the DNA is TGTGCCAGCAGGGGACGGGAGGGCCTCCTCTACGAGCAGTACTTC. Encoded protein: CASRGREGLLYEQYF.

CDR3 region: CASSRNGTGELFF. CDR3 in DNA: TGCGCCAGCAGTCGGAACGGGACCGGGGAGCTGTTTTTT. The V gene is TRBV10-1, the J gene TRBJ2-2; D unresolved. CDR1 and CDR2 (germline): WNHNN, SYGVQD (reference sequence). The length of the CDR3 is 13 residues. The V end lost 5 bases, the J end lost 5 bases, and 9 bases lay between the germline ends.

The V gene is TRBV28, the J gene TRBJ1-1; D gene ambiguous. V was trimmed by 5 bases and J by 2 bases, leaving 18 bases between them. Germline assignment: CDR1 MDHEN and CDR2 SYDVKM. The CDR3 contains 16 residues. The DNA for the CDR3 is TGTGCCAGCAGTCCACCTTGGGGAGTACTCAACACTGAAGCTTTCTTT. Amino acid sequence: CASSPPWGVLNTEAFF.

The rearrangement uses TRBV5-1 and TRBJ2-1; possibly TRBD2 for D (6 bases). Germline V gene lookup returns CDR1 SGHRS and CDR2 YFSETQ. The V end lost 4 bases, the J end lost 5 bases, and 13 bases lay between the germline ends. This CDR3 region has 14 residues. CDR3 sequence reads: CASSLLEGDNEQFF. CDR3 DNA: TGCGCCAGCAGCCTACTGGAGGGAGACAATGAGCAGTTCTTC.